Below, 11 T cell receptor beta chains from the same sample are listed, as sequenced in a study of chemoradiotherapy in HPV16-positive cancers. Libraries were prepared by immunoSEQ multiplex PCR; TCRdb keeps only in-frame clonotypes and omits some of them. The sample consists of over 30,000 clones, approximately 90% of them appearing once. The sample was blood, taken from a patient who underwent chemoradiotherapy. The source of these receptors is a human donor with HPV-associated anogenital cancer.

The CDR3 loop is CASSFLGSGANVLTF. The DNA of the CDR3 is TGTGCCAGCAGCTTCCTAGGGTCCGGGGCCAACGTCCTGACTTTC. The chain employs TRBV11-2 and TRBJ2-6; D uncertain. Germline CDR1 is SGHAT and CDR2 is FQNNGV. This CDR3 comprises 15 residues. The V and J ends lost 3 bases and 4 bases respectively, with 10 bases between them.

The chain has TRBV25-1 and TRBJ2-5, with 7 positions matching TRBD1. V dropped 5 bases and J dropped 4; count of bases not matched to a gene: 10. This CDR3 region has 15 residues. Germline V gene lookup returns CDR1 MGHDK and CDR2 SYGVNS. The CDR3 DNA follows: TGTGCCAGCAGTAAAACAGGGGTTGCGGGAGAGACCCAGTACTTC. Translation: CASSKTGVAGETQYF.

V is TRBV2 and J is TRBJ2-1, with 11 positions matching TRBD1. Germline trimming cut 3 bases from V and 9 bases from J; bases unmatched to any gene: 4. The CDR3 contains 14 residues. CDR1 and CDR2 from the germline V gene are SNHLY and FYNNEI. The CDR3 is CASSEGQGGPEQFF. The CDR3 DNA is TGTGCCAGCAGTGAGGGACAGGGGGGGCCTGAGCAGTTCTTC. The full variable domain, with the rest looked up from reference TRBV2 and TRBJ2-1, is EPEVTQTPSHQVTQMGQEVILRCVPISNHLYFYWYRQILGQKVEFLVSFYNNEISEKSEIFDDQFSVERPDGSNFTLKIRSTKLEDSAMYFCASSEGQGGPEQFFGPGTRLTVL.

The chain uses TRBV9 and TRBJ1-2, with no clear D. The CDR3 sequence is 13 residues long. The germline CDR1 and CDR2 sequences are SGDLS and YYNGEE. Trimming took 4 bases from V and 5 from J, leaving 12 bases between them. The CDR3 DNA sequence: TGTGCCAGCAGCTCGGAGACACTATATGGCTACACCTTC. Its protein product is CASSSETLYGYTF.

This clone was seen only a few times. The chain couples TRBV29-1 to TRBJ1-2, with 7 bases lining up with TRBD1. V lost 0 bases and J lost 3; bases outside the gene matches: 13. Germline V gene lookup returns CDR1 SQVTM and CDR2 ANQGSEA. The length of the CDR3 is 17 residues. CDR3 residues: CSVEDWRGRRLDYGYTF. DNA for the CDR3: TGCAGCGTTGAAGATTGGAGGGGGCGAAGGTTAGACTATGGCTACACCTTC.

This clone was picked up a small number of times. The V gene is TRBV11-2, the J gene TRBJ1-2; perhaps TRBD1 as D (5 bases). The germline V gene has CDR1 SGHAT and CDR2 FQNNGV. V lost 7 bases, J lost 6 bases, and 21 bases lay in between. The CDR3 extends over 15 amino acids. CDR3 DNA sequence: TGTGCCAGCAACTCGATCCGGGCCTCAGGGAATGGCTACACCTTC. Encoded protein: CASNSIRASGNGYTF.

The chain is built from TRBV7-9 and TRBJ1-5; D unresolved. The CDR3 sequence is 12 residues long. With 4 bases removed from V and 3 bases from J, the gap between germline ends came to 4 bases. Germline assignment: CDR1 SEHNR and CDR2 FQNEAQ (reference sequence). CDR3 amino acids: CASSSTNQPQHF. The CDR3 nucleotides are TGTGCCAGCAGCTCCACCAATCAGCCCCAGCATTTT.

The chain couples TRBV28 to TRBJ2-1, with D perhaps TRBD1 (8 bases). The ends were cut back, 5 bases at V and 1 base at J, with 15 bases in the middle. This CDR3 spans 16 amino acids. Germline V lookup: CDR1 MDHEN, CDR2 SYDVKM. This chain's CDR3 is CASSTYRGGSYNEQFF. The DNA of the CDR3 is TGTGCCAGCAGTACTTACAGGGGGGGATCCTACAATGAGCAGTTCTTC.

The chain has TRBV7-9 and TRBJ1-1, with D maybe TRBD1 (6 bases). Trimming pared 5 bases from V and 0 bases from J, leaving 7 bases between. Germline V gene sequence: CDR1 SEHNR, CDR2 FQNEAQ (reference sequence). The CDR3 covers 13 residues. CDR3 amino acids: CASSRDMNTEAFF. In DNA form, the CDR3 reads TGTGCCAGCAGCAGGGACATGAACACTGAAGCTTTCTTT. Together with reference TRBV7-9 and TRBJ1-1, the CDR3 gives the full variable domain: DTGVSQNPRHKITKRGQNVTFRCDPISEHNRLYWYRQTLGQGPEFLTYFQNEAQLEKSRLLSDRFSAERPKGSFSTLEIQRTEQGDSAMYLCASSRDMNTEAFFGQGTRLTVV.

In its sample, this clone was seen once. The V gene is TRBV5-4, the J gene TRBJ2-5; 7 bases align to TRBD1. The V and J ends lost 4 bases and 1 base, in that order; junction bases with no gene match: 4. The CDR3 is 14 amino acids. The germline V gene encodes CDR1 SGHNT and CDR2 YYREEE (reference sequence). CDR3 nucleotide sequence: TGTGCCAGCAGCCCAGGGACAGCCCAAGAGACCCAGTACTTC. Encoded protein: CASSPGTAQETQYF.

This clone was recorded once. V usage is TRBV29-1 and J usage is TRBJ1-1; TRBD1 matches 10 bases. The CDR3 sequence is 12 residues long. The junction had 3 bases not matched to a gene; V was cut back by 7 bases and J by 4 bases. CDR1 and CDR2 from the germline V gene are SQVTM and ANQGSEA. CDR3 in amino acids: CSATGGRTEAFF. The CDR3 DNA reads as TGCAGCGCGACAGGGGGCCGCACTGAAGCTTTCTTT.